Presented here are 21 T cell receptor beta chains from one specimen sequenced in a study of control samples from healthy donors and cancer patients. Measured with immunoSEQ multiplex PCR; TCRdb has only the in-frame clones, and not every one. The repertoire holds around 50,000 clones, nearly 96% seen once, with around 1.9% in the top ten. Material for sequencing was blood. The receptors derive from a woman in her thirties in good health.

This chain connects TRBV27 to TRBJ2-7, with unresolved D. The CDR3 sequence is 11 residues long. Trimming pared 4 bases from V and 6 bases from J, leaving 7 bases between. Germline V gene sequence: CDR1 MNHEY, CDR2 SMNVEV (reference sequence). CDR3 coding DNA: TGTGCCAGCAGTTCCCCCGGCGAGCAGTACTTC. Translating gives CASSSPGEQYF.

In its sample, this clone is medium-sized. The CDR3 bases are TGCGCCAGCAGCTTGGGACACGAAGTCACCGGGGAGCTGTTTTTT. The encoded protein is CASSLGHEVTGELFF. The J gene is TRBJ2-2, the V gene TRBV5-1; D remains unclear. The CDR3 covers 15 residues. V was trimmed by 0 bases and J by 4 bases, leaving 10 bases between them. Germline values: CDR1 SGHRS, CDR2 YFSETQ.

With respect to this clone: Other nucleotide sequences from this sample produce the same CDR3. CDR3 loop: CSARDPYEQYF. The DNA for the CDR3 is TGCAGTGCTAGAGATCCCTACGAGCAGTACTTC. V and J are TRBV20-1 and TRBJ2-7; D not resolved. The CDR3 spans 11 residues. Germline V lookup: CDR1 DFQATT, CDR2 SNEGSKA (reference sequence). The V end was cut by 0 bases, the J end by 2 bases, with 2 bases between.

The rearrangement joins TRBV12-3 or TRBV12-4 to TRBJ2-7, with D possibly TRBD2 on 6 matching bases. The CDR3 consists of 12 residues. Trimming left V 3 bases short and J 4 bases short, with 7 bases between. The CDR3 sequence: CASSFGGYEQYF. Written as DNA, the CDR3 is TGTGCCAGCAGTTTTGGGGGGTACGAGCAGTACTTC.

The chain employs TRBV19 and TRBJ2-7; D gene ambiguous. V lost 5 bases, J lost 12 bases, and 14 bases lay in between. CDR3 length: 11 residues. Per the germline V gene, CDR1 is LNHDA and CDR2 is SQIVND (reference sequence). CDR3 in amino acids: CASSSGSSRYF. The CDR3 bases are TGTGCCAGTAGTTCCGGATCGTCGCGGTACTTC.

About this clone: One junction end does not reproduce the germline sequence, and a read error may be involved. The V call is TRBV18, the J call TRBJ2-1, with D possibly TRBD1 on 9 matching bases. Germline V gene data show CDR1 as KGHSH and CDR2 as LQKENI. The CDR3 is 20 residues long. The CDR3 DNA reads TGTGCCAGCTCGAACCAGGGACAGGGCCTTAGCGGGATGACCTACAGTGAGCAGTTCTTC. Protein sequence: CASSNQGQGLSGMTYSEQFF.

The chain links TRBV29-1 to TRBJ2-3; D may be TRBD1 (5 bases). Germline values: CDR1 SQVTM, CDR2 ANQGSEA. The V gene lost 3 bases and the J gene lost 7 bases, with 11 bases spanning the gap. This CDR3 has 12 amino acids. CDR3 in amino acids: CSVEFTDNTQYF. The CDR3 coding sequence is TGCAGCGTTGAGTTCACGGACAATACGCAGTATTTT.

V gene TRBV11-3 combines with J gene TRBJ2-1, with 9 bases identical to TRBD2. The CDR3 totals 17 residues. Germline CDR1 SGHNT, CDR2 YENEEA. The J segment lost 5 bases and the V segment lost 1 base, leaving 9 bases of the junction unmatched. The CDR3 protein is CASSLGLASGTHNEQFF. The CDR3 DNA follows: TGTGCCAGCAGCTTAGGCTTAGCTAGCGGGACCCACAATGAGCAGTTCTTC. Full variable domain (rest looked up from reference TRBV11-3 and TRBJ2-1): EAGVVQSPRYKIIEKKQPVAFWCNPISGHNTLYWYLQNLGQGPELLIRYENEEAVDDSQLPKDRFSAERLKGVDSTLKIQPAELGDSAVYLCASSLGLASGTHNEQFFGPGTRLTVL.

V gene TRBV4-1 combines with J gene TRBJ2-5, with D uncertain. Trimming took off 2 bases at V and 1 base at J, with 14 bases between the two ends. The germline gives CDR1 MGHRA, CDR2 YSYEKL. The CDR3 runs to 16 residues. CDR3 in amino acids: CASSQTGPVTQETQYF. DNA of the CDR3: TGCGCCAGCAGCCAAACCGGGCCAGTAACCCAAGAGACCCAGTACTTC.

The chain combines TRBV2 with TRBJ2-7; a possible D gene is TRBD1 (6 bases). V lost 6 bases and J lost 5, with 14 bases in between. The CDR3 is 13 residues long. The V gene's germline CDR1 is SNHLY and CDR2 FYNNEI. This CDR3 is CASRQAGQNEQYF. In DNA form, the CDR3 reads TGTGCCAGCAGACAGGCCGGACAGAACGAGCAGTACTTC.

The gene calls are TRBV5-1 and TRBJ2-7; the D gene is possibly TRBD2 (6 bases). V was clipped by 0 bases and J by 4 bases, with 20 bases between them. Germline lookup yields CDR1 SGHRS and CDR2 YFSETQ. The CDR3 loop spans 17 amino acids. The CDR3 reads CASSLAQRSGAGYEQYF. CDR3 nucleotides: TGCGCCAGCAGCTTGGCCCAAAGGTCGGGAGCTGGGTACGAGCAGTACTTC.

This sequence joins TRBV2 and TRBJ2-3; perhaps TRBD1 as D (6 bases). The germline gives CDR1 SNHLY, CDR2 FYNNEI. V was clipped by 7 bases and J by 0 bases, with 14 bases between them. This CDR3 is built from 15 residues. CDR3: CASNKGQPSTDTQYF. CDR3 sequence (DNA): TGTGCCAGCAACAAAGGACAGCCTAGCACAGATACGCAGTATTTT.

Only one count was recorded for this clone. The CDR3 coding sequence is TGTGCCAGTAGTACCTCTTACAGGGAAGGGCGAAAGACCCAGTACTTC. It specifies CASSTSYREGRKTQYF. The gene calls are TRBV19 and TRBJ2-5; D possibly corresponds to TRBD1 (6 bases). Trimming cost V 4 bases and J 6 bases, with 21 bases left between them. CDR1 is LNHDA, CDR2 SQIVND, per germline (reference sequence). The CDR3 covers 16 residues. The entire variable domain, with the rest obtained from reference TRBV19 and TRBJ2-5, is as follows: DGGITQSPKYLFRKEGQNVTLSCEQNLNHDAMYWYRQDPGQGLRLIYYSQIVNDFQKGDIAEGYSVSREKKESFPLTVTSAQKNPTAFYLCASSTSYREGRKTQYFGPGTRLLVL.

V and J are TRBV28 and TRBJ2-7; 16 bases line up with TRBD2. The junction had 14 bases not matched to a gene; V was cut back by 5 bases and J by 7 bases. This CDR3 has 18 amino acids. Germline assignment: CDR1 MDHEN and CDR2 SYDVKM. The CDR3 region is CASSSPGTSGRAIGEQYF. As DNA, the CDR3 is TGTGCCAGCAGTAGCCCCGGGACTAGCGGGAGGGCAATCGGGGAGCAGTACTTC.

This chain links TRBV15 with TRBJ2-7; D is tentatively TRBD1 or TRBD2 (5 bases each). Trimming left V 1 base short and J 3 bases short, with 13 bases between. Looked up from germline, CDR1 is LNHNV and CDR2 is YYDKDF (reference sequence). This CDR3 spans 15 amino acids. This CDR3 reads CATSRAPDSGYEQYF. DNA of the CDR3: TGTGCCACCAGCAGAGCCCCCGACAGCGGCTACGAGCAGTACTTC.

This chain joins TRBV14 and TRBJ1-2, with D hard to call. Germline assignment: CDR1 SGHDN and CDR2 FVKESK. Trimming removed 1 base at V and 5 bases at J, with 11 bases between. The CDR3 loop spans 14 amino acids. CDR3 residues: CASSQGSGFYGYTF. Here the CDR3 DNA reads TGTGCCAGCAGCCAAGGGTCCGGGTTTTATGGCTACACCTTC.

The chain uses TRBV27 and TRBJ2-1; 8 bases are a match to TRBD2. Per the germline V gene, CDR1 is MNHEY and CDR2 is SMNVEV (reference sequence). Trimming at V came to 5 bases and at J to 2 bases, leaving 5 bases not matched to a gene. CDR3 length: 15 amino acids. CDR3 in amino acids: CASSNGRAPYNEQFF. DNA of the CDR3: TGTGCCAGCAGTAACGGGAGGGCCCCCTACAATGAGCAGTTCTTC.

The chain is built from TRBV7-2 and TRBJ2-5; D possibly corresponds to TRBD1 (6 bases). With 4 bases removed from V and 4 bases from J, the gap between germline ends came to 10 bases. CDR1 is SGHTA, CDR2 FQGNSA, per germline. This CDR3 has 13 residues. CDR3 region: CASSSPGVETQYF. The CDR3 DNA follows: TGTGCCAGCAGCTCCCCAGGGGTAGAGACCCAGTACTTC.

The chain uses TRBV7-3 and TRBJ1-1; D remains unclear. In germline, CDR1 is SGHTA, CDR2 FQGTGA. Trimming cost V 1 base and J 3 bases, with 12 bases left between them. This CDR3 spans 15 amino acids. The CDR3 here is CASSLMSRGHTEAFF. The CDR3 DNA sequence: TGTGCCAGCAGCTTAATGTCACGAGGTCACACTGAAGCTTTCTTT.

The genes are TRBV5-5 and TRBJ2-7; D unresolved. The CDR3 totals 14 residues. The V end lost 4 bases, the J end lost 2 bases, and 13 bases lay between the germline ends. Germline values: CDR1 SGHKS, CDR2 YYEKEE (reference sequence). CDR3 sequence reads: CASSPTGLTYEQYF. The CDR3 DNA reads as TGTGCCAGCAGCCCAACCGGGCTTACCTACGAGCAGTACTTC.

The CDR3 reads CASSLGIAGDLNTGELFF. The CDR3 nucleotides read TGTGCCAGCAGCTTGGGAATAGCGGGAGATCTGAACACCGGGGAGCTGTTTTTT. The J gene is TRBJ2-2, the V gene TRBV7-8; 9 nucleotides line up with TRBD2. After removal of 3 bases from V and 1 base from J, the junction contained 9 bases not matched to a gene. The CDR3 has 18 amino acids. The germline CDR1 and CDR2 sequences are SGHVS and FQNEAQ.